These 2 T cell receptor beta chains were all obtained from the same sample, sequenced in a study of molecular identifiers for immune sequencing clone quantification. TCRdb re-called the PCR reads with MiXCR, one entry per CDR3 protein. The sample lists over 50,000 distinct CDR3 sequences, just over 35% occurring once. Material: naive CD8+ T cells from blood, with Jurkat cell RNA spiked in. The sample's subset: FACS-sorted CD8+CD4-CCR7+CD45RA+ naive T cells. The receptors derive from a human donor in good health. Some libraries in this study had Jurkat cell RNA spiked in.

This chain links TRBV7-2 with TRBJ1-1; no clear D. V dropped 5 bases and J dropped 4 bases, with 14 bases sitting between them. In germline, CDR1 is SGHTA, CDR2 FQGNSA. There are 14 residues in the CDR3. CDR3 loop: CASSPPLMITEAFF. The CDR3 coding sequence is TGTGCCAGCAGCCCCCCCCTCATGATCACTGAAGCTTTCTTT.

On this clonotype: The missing conserved phenylalanine or tryptophan at the end of this CDR3 makes a read error likely. The genes are TRBV2 and TRBJ2-7; D is perhaps TRBD1 (6 bases). Germline V gene data show CDR1 as SNHLY and CDR2 as FYNNEI. This CDR3 region has 10 residues. The CDR3 DNA sequence: TGTGCCTGCAGTGAGGGGGTGCAGTACTGC. Translated: CACSEGVQYC.